This record concerns one T cell receptor beta chain sequence. Profiled with immunoSEQ multiplex PCR; TCRdb holds only in-frame clones, not every one. The table records some 200,000 clones, around nine tenths of them present only once. This CDR3 region has 13 residues. With V trimmed by 5 bases and J by 8 bases, 6 bases remained unmatched. Cohort allocation depended upon clinical history that participants reported. This sample is drawn from a study of blood T cell repertoires in COVID-19. Study context: All recovered Cohort 3 donors got two negative PCRs, got clearance, or saw symptom resolution. Sources were T cells, B-cell-depleted T cells, or PBMCs; the material itself was cDNA or gDNA. The study drew acute and convalescent COVID-19 samples from the United States, Italy and Spain.

This clonotype was obtained from a man younger than 45 in a cohort exposed to, infected with or recovered from COVID-19 (not recorded which). This sequence joins TRBV12-3 or TRBV12-4 and TRBJ2-1, with 7 nucleotides matching TRBD1. The material sequenced was PBMCs or T cells enriched from blood (not recorded which). CDR3 protein: CASSPDRADEQFF. The DNA of the CDR3 is TGTGCCAGCAGTCCCGACAGGGCCGATGAGCAGTTCTTC.